Listed below are T cell receptor beta chains from one sample, sequenced in a study of CD8+ T cells in alopecia areata. Clones were read by immunoSEQ multiplex PCR, and TCRdb kept only the in-frame ones, dropping some. This sample has approximately 180,000 clones; about 63% occur once, and the top ten carry about 15%. Material: CD4+ T cells sorted from blood, obtained at week 0. These receptors all stem from a human donor with alopecia areata. CDR3s leave out the opening cysteine and the closing phenylalanine or tryptophan.

V	J	CDR3
TRBV6-5	TRBJ2-5	ASSYSGRETQY
TRBV25-1	TRBJ1-1	ASSAYDRTA
TRBV29-1	TRBJ2-3	SLRRDRVTDTQY
TRBV7-2	TRBJ1-5	ASSSRGNQPQH
TRBV15	TRBJ2-3	ATSRVGGETDTQY
TRBV6-5	TRBJ2-7	ASSAQGALGYEQY
TRBV4-1	TRBJ1-6	ASSADRRSPLH
TRBV6-5	TRBJ1-6	ASNTGKNSPLH
TRBV5-1	TRBJ1-4	ASRGAREGEKLF
TRBV4-3	TRBJ1-2	ASSQEPGGFGGNYGYT
TRBV30	TRBJ2-3	AWSVGQRGYTQY
TRBV15	TRBJ2-1	ATSRDHYGGEQF
TRBV30	TRBJ1-1	AWSALTVAEAF
TRBV2	TRBJ1-4	ASITTGSHPKVHEKLF
TRBV7-9	TRBJ1-2	ASSLGVFGGQGNYGYT
TRBV6-5	TRBJ2-1	ASSYSSSPSYNEQF
TRBV30	TRBJ2-2	AWSAGPTGRGNGELF
TRBV2	TRBJ2-2	ASSTGGAGELF
TRBV6-6	TRBJ1-2	ASTNRPDYGYT
TRBV6-5	TRBJ2-2	ASSYGTPNTGELF
TRBV10-3	TRBJ2-5	AIRRPLQETQY
TRBV5-6	TRBJ2-7	ASSLDRYEQY
TRBV27	TRBJ2-1	ASSFRWGGANEQF
TRBV7-9	TRBJ1-1	ASSLTPGTNTEAF
TRBV30	TRBJ1-5	AWSAQYQPQH
TRBV5-1	TRBJ1-1	ASSLEGRGTEAF
TRBV7-6	TRBJ2-3	ASSGGQGEFTDTQY
TRBV2	TRBJ2-7	ASSEFRGYEQY
TRBV15	TRBJ1-1	ATSRDRVETEAF
TRBV5-1	TRBJ1-1	ASQGAPANTEAF
TRBV23-1	TRBJ2-1	ASSHPGHCRAYNEQF
TRBV2	TRBJ1-3	ASSVRVSSGNTIY
TRBV30	TRBJ2-5	AWSRGLAGFQETQY
TRBV10-3	TRBJ2-3	AISQSEDTQY
TRBV5-4	TRBJ2-7	ASREGTSYEQY
TRBV9	TRBJ2-2	ASTLTGATGELF
TRBV6-1	TRBJ2-7	ASSEGGLAYEQY
TRBV11-2	TRBJ2-2	ASSPLRGGATGELF
TRBV7-9	TRBJ1-6	ASSLGTGGFYNSPLH
TRBV29-1	TRBJ1-2	SVEETQQGFYGYT
TRBV4-2	TRBJ2-1	ASSQGPAGSSYNEQF
TRBV2	TRBJ2-6	ASTPRSGANVLT
TRBV10-3	TRBJ2-1	AISELPPGLDEQF
TRBV9	TRBJ1-2	ASSPLSGGRGGYT
TRBV29-1	TRBJ1-1	SVEGRPNTEAF
TRBV7-7	TRBJ2-7	ASSSGLAGGPSEQY
TRBV6-5	TRBJ2-6	ASSYSGVSGANVLT
TRBV15	TRBJ1-1	ATSRDLRNTEAF
TRBV30	TRBJ2-3	AWNRQGLAGFTDTQY
TRBV14	TRBJ1-1	ASSAGPSRIAF
TRBV29-1	TRBJ2-5	SVWLETQY
TRBV9	TRBJ1-2	ASSGQQISGYT
TRBV10-3	TRBJ1-1	AIRRQEENTEAF
TRBV5-1	TRBJ2-7	ASSPRDRGTYEQY
TRBV2	TRBJ2-3	AGGGRRTDTQY
TRBV30	TRBJ1-3	AWSVGHSGNTIY
TRBV5-6	TRBJ1-2	ASSLPDRAEDYGYT
TRBV15	TRBJ2-5	ATSGPQEGLDQETQY
TRBV29-1	TRBJ2-7	SVDRGLGFAEQY
TRBV7-2	TRBJ1-5	ASTPTGRANQPQH